Given below is one T cell receptor (beta chain) in context. This sample stems from a study of blood T cell repertoires in COVID-19. Profiled with immunoSEQ multiplex PCR; TCRdb holds only in-frame clones, not every one. The table includes 80,000 to 95,000 clones, approximately 81% detected once. The germline gives CDR1 SGHDT, CDR2 YYEEEE. J gave up 10 bases and V 4 bases, and 14 bases lay outside the gene matches. There are 16 residues in the CDR3. The chain links TRBV5-6 to TRBJ1-6, with 7 positions matching TRBD1. The origin of this receptor is an older man with acute or convalescent COVID-19. Sequencing used peripheral blood. CDR3 coding DNA: TGTGCCAGCAGCCAGGATCTCACAGGGGCTGGGTCACCCCTCCACTTT. This gives the protein CASSQDLTGAGSPLHF.